These 7 T cell receptor beta chains were all obtained from the same sample, sequenced in a study of breast tumors, draining lymph nodes, adjacent tissues. TCRdb ran MiXCR on the multiplex PCR reads and lists one entry per CDR3 protein. This sample has approximately 230,000 distinct CDR3 sequences, with 30% to 35% found just once. The lymph nodes were axillary draining lymph nodes from breast cancer patients. The sequenced sample was axillary lymph node tissue. These receptor sequences come from a female donor with breast cancer. Some clones in this sample may be carry-over from other donors' samples.

This clonotype has a count of ten or more. V is TRBV6-5 and J is TRBJ1-4; D possibly corresponds to TRBD1 (5 bases). Germline loops: CDR1 MNHEY, CDR2 SVGAGI. This CDR3 has 14 residues. V shed 0 bases and J shed 8 bases, with 10 bases lying between them. The CDR3 DNA sequence: TGTGCCAGCAGTTACTCCAGAGGGGACGAAAAACTGTTTTTT. Protein product: CASSYSRGDEKLFF.

The chain recombines TRBV24-1 with TRBJ2-7; D perhaps matches TRBD1 (5 bases). This CDR3 is built from 13 residues. Germline V CDR1 and CDR2: KGHDR, SFDVKD. V lost 9 bases to trimming and J lost 2 bases, with 13 bases between them. The CDR3, as DNA: TGTGCCACCCCAAGGGGCGGTACCTACGAGCAGTACTTC. Translating it yields CATPRGGTYEQYF.

Points on this clonotype: Being one base from a much bigger clone, this may be a read error. This chain links TRBV19 with TRBJ1-2; weak D call: TRBD1 (5 bases). Germline V gene lookup returns CDR1 LNHDA and CDR2 SQIVND (reference sequence). The CDR3 extends over 16 amino acids. The CDR3 nucleotides are TGTGCCAGTAGTATTGCCTTAGCCGGGGCCGCCTATGACTACACCTTC. Its translation: CASSIALAGAAYDYTF.

Worth noting for this clonotype: The junction does not match germline at one end; this may be a read error. The genes are TRBV2 and TRBJ1-2; TRBD1 matches at 8 bases. This CDR3 spans 11 amino acids. The germline gives CDR1 SNHLY, CDR2 FYNNEI. CDR3 DNA: TGTGCTAGAGAGAAGACAGGGGCTGGACTCTTC. This sequence encodes CAREKTGAGLF.

The rearrangement joins TRBV2 to TRBJ2-1; 12 nucleotides match TRBD2. Germline CDR1 reads SNHLY; CDR2 reads FYNNEI. V gave up 4 bases and J gave up 7 bases; unmatched junction bases: 5. The CDR3 sequence is 15 residues long. The CDR3 DNA follows: TGTGCCAGCAGTGCCCTGGGGACTAGCGGGAATGAGCAGTTCTTC. Its protein product is CASSALGTSGNEQFF.

Many counts were recorded for this clonotype. The chain links TRBV4-2 to TRBJ1-2; D unclear. CDR1 is LGHNA and CDR2 is YNFKEQ in the germline V gene. CDR3 length: 14 amino acids. V lost 0 bases and J lost 8, with 13 bases in between. DNA for the CDR3: TGTGCCAGCAGCCAAGAGGAGTGGGCTCCGGGCTACACCTTC. This gives the protein CASSQEEWAPGYTF.

This clonotype was seen more than once but under ten times. The chain uses TRBV5-1 and TRBJ2-5; TRBD1 might be the D (7 bases). The CDR3 length is 17 residues. Germline V gene data show CDR1 as SGHRS and CDR2 as YFSETQ. V was clipped by 0 bases and J by 3 bases, with 18 bases between them. For the CDR3, the DNA is TGCGCCAGCAGCTTGGCTAGTCAGGGGGGCCTGAAAGAGACCCAGTACTTC. It encodes CASSLASQGGLKETQYF.